Listed below are T cell receptor beta chains from one sample, sequenced in a study of identical twins. TCRdb reanalysed the 5' RACE reads using MiXCR and keeps one entry per CDR3 protein. The data contain 1,800,000 or so distinct CDR3 sequences, less than 40% of them singletons. The sample comprised cord blood. Receptor source: a newborn girl in good health. Both conserved end residues are part of each CDR3. A D gene is named only where the DNA matches it firmly. Size tells how often a clone was seen (once, few, many) or the class of an expanded clone, and some rows leave it out.

d_gene: TRBD2
abundance: few
j_gene: TRBJ2-2
v_gene: TRBV29-1
CDR3aa: CSAPLAANTGELFF
CDR3nt: TGCAGCGCTCCTCTAGCGGCGAACACCGGGGAGCTGTTTTTT

d_gene: -
abundance: -
j_gene: TRBJ2-1
v_gene: TRBV7-6
CDR3aa: CAISSFTGSSYNEQFF
CDR3nt: TGTGCCATCAGCTCGTTCACAGGGAGCTCCTACAATGAGCAGTTCTTC

d_gene: -
abundance: few
j_gene: TRBJ1-2
v_gene: TRBV7-9
CDR3aa: CASSPRGFLEVSYGYTF
CDR3nt: TGTGCCAGCAGCCCACGGGGGTTCTTGGAGGTCTCCTATGGCTACACCTTC

d_gene: -
abundance: few
j_gene: TRBJ2-1
v_gene: TRBV5-1
CDR3aa: CASSDPEANEQFF
CDR3nt: TGCGCCAGCAGCGATCCCGAGGCCAATGAGCAGTTCTTC

d_gene: -
abundance: many
j_gene: TRBJ2-7
v_gene: TRBV7-2
CDR3aa: CASSLAPFSYEQYF
CDR3nt: TGTGCCAGCAGCTTAGCCCCTTTCTCCTACGAGCAGTACTTC

d_gene: TRBD1
abundance: -
j_gene: TRBJ2-3
v_gene: TRBV10-3
CDR3aa: CAISDPGQGPDTQYF
CDR3nt: TGTGCCATCAGTGACCCGGGACAGGGGCCAGATACGCAGTATTTT

d_gene: -
abundance: many
j_gene: TRBJ1-2
v_gene: TRBV3-1
CDR3aa: CASSQAHGYTF
CDR3nt: TGTGCCAGCAGCCAAGCTCATGGCTACACCTTC

d_gene: -
abundance: few
j_gene: TRBJ2-7
v_gene: TRBV7-2
CDR3aa: CASSLAFDEQYF
CDR3nt: TGTGCCAGCAGCTTAGCTTTCGACGAGCAGTACTTC

d_gene: TRBD1
abundance: few
j_gene: TRBJ1-2
v_gene: TRBV6-5
CDR3aa: CASSYGTGVYGYTF
CDR3nt: TGTGCCAGCAGTTACGGGACAGGGGTTTATGGCTACACCTTC

d_gene: -
abundance: few
j_gene: TRBJ1-5
v_gene: TRBV7-6
CDR3aa: CASSSQIPSFNSNQPQHF
CDR3nt: TGTGCCAGCAGTTCTCAGATCCCCTCTTTCAATAGCAATCAGCCCCAGCATTTT

d_gene: TRBD1
abundance: -
j_gene: TRBJ1-6
v_gene: TRBV6-5
CDR3aa: CASSTTGGGNSPLHF
CDR3nt: TGTGCCAGCAGTACAACAGGGGGCGGAAATTCACCCCTCCACTTT

d_gene: -
abundance: few
j_gene: TRBJ2-5
v_gene: TRBV7-9
CDR3aa: CASSGPGRQETQYF
CDR3nt: TGTGCCAGCAGCGGGCCGGGACGTCAAGAGACCCAGTACTTC

d_gene: TRBD2
abundance: many
j_gene: TRBJ2-1
v_gene: TRBV12-3/TRBV12-4
CDR3aa: CASSLRLAGDEQFF
CDR3nt: TGTGCCAGCAGTTTAAGGCTAGCGGGCGATGAGCAGTTCTTC

d_gene: TRBD2
abundance: -
j_gene: TRBJ2-5
v_gene: TRBV7-7
CDR3aa: CASSLISGRAYNEQYF
CDR3nt: TGTGCTAGCAGCTTAATTAGCGGGAGAGCCTACAATGAGCAGTACTTC

d_gene: TRBD1
abundance: -
j_gene: TRBJ1-5
v_gene: TRBV6-5
CDR3aa: CASSYPGSTGNWNQPQHF
CDR3nt: TGTGCCAGCAGTTACCCGGGCTCGACAGGGAATTGGAATCAGCCCCAGCATTTT

d_gene: -
abundance: -
j_gene: TRBJ1-1
v_gene: TRBV24-1
CDR3aa: CATSVGDNTEAFF
CDR3nt: TGTGCCACCAGTGTAGGGGATAACACTGAAGCTTTCTTT

d_gene: TRBD2
abundance: few
j_gene: TRBJ2-7
v_gene: TRBV12-3/TRBV12-4
CDR3aa: CASSLHSGRYEQYF
CDR3nt: TGTGCCAGCAGTTTACATAGCGGGAGGTACGAGCAGTACTTC

d_gene: -
abundance: -
j_gene: TRBJ2-5
v_gene: TRBV29-1
CDR3aa: CSANLAPTYNEQYF
CDR3nt: TGCAGCGCAAATCTAGCGCCTACCTACAATGAGCAGTACTTC

d_gene: -
abundance: -
j_gene: TRBJ2-2
v_gene: TRBV5-1
CDR3aa: CASSPDGIGTGELFF
CDR3nt: TGCGCCAGCAGCCCCGACGGGATCGGGACCGGGGAGCTGTTTTTT

d_gene: -
abundance: -
j_gene: TRBJ2-7
v_gene: TRBV29-1
CDR3aa: CSIVLGGGGYEQYF
CDR3nt: TGCAGCATTGTCTTGGGGGGCGGTGGCTACGAGCAGTACTTC

d_gene: TRBD2
abundance: few
j_gene: TRBJ2-1
v_gene: TRBV9
CDR3aa: CASTGMGGGEQFF
CDR3nt: TGTGCCAGCACCGGGATGGGGGGGGGTGAGCAGTTCTTC

d_gene: -
abundance: -
j_gene: TRBJ1-2
v_gene: TRBV20-1
CDR3aa: CSATGINGYTF
CDR3nt: TGCAGTGCTACCGGGATAAATGGCTACACCTTC

d_gene: TRBD1
abundance: -
j_gene: TRBJ2-7
v_gene: TRBV20-1
CDR3aa: CSARDGRQGANDEQYF
CDR3nt: TGCAGTGCTAGAGATGGGCGACAGGGGGCAAACGACGAGCAGTACTTC

d_gene: TRBD2
abundance: -
j_gene: TRBJ2-4
v_gene: TRBV18
CDR3aa: CASSLRLSGKQNIQYF
CDR3nt: TGTGCCAGCTCCCTCCGTCTCAGCGGGAAACAAAACATTCAGTACTTC

d_gene: TRBD2
abundance: once
j_gene: TRBJ2-3
v_gene: TRBV20-1
CDR3aa: CSASRRLASTDTQYF
CDR3nt: TGCAGTGCTAGTCGGCGACTAGCTAGCACAGATACGCAGTATTTT

d_gene: TRBD1
abundance: -
j_gene: TRBJ1-5
v_gene: TRBV18
CDR3aa: CASSVGTGGRNQPQHF
CDR3nt: TGTGCCAGCTCGGTTGGGACAGGGGGCAGGAATCAGCCCCAGCATTTT

d_gene: -
abundance: -
j_gene: TRBJ2-7
v_gene: TRBV27
CDR3aa: CASSLRYSGRSGEQYF
CDR3nt: TGTGCCAGCAGTTTACGGTATTCAGGGAGGTCCGGCGAGCAGTACTTC

d_gene: -
abundance: few
j_gene: TRBJ2-3
v_gene: TRBV5-1
CDR3aa: CASSFNRELRTDTQYF
CDR3nt: TGCGCCAGCAGCTTTAACAGGGAGCTTCGCACAGATACGCAGTATTTT

d_gene: -
abundance: -
j_gene: TRBJ2-5
v_gene: TRBV7-2
CDR3aa: CASSLLTGLQETQYF
CDR3nt: TGTGCCAGCAGCCTACTGACAGGCCTCCAAGAGACCCAGTACTTC

d_gene: TRBD2
abundance: -
j_gene: TRBJ2-1
v_gene: TRBV29-1
CDR3aa: CSVDPEYRTSGGEQFF
CDR3nt: TGCAGCGTCGACCCCGAGTACCGGACTAGCGGGGGTGAGCAGTTCTTC

d_gene: TRBD2
abundance: once
j_gene: TRBJ2-1
v_gene: TRBV7-9
CDR3aa: CASSFGTNLYNEQFF
CDR3nt: TGTGCCAGCAGCTTTGGGACTAACCTTTACAATGAGCAGTTCTTC

d_gene: TRBD1
abundance: -
j_gene: TRBJ1-2
v_gene: TRBV20-1
CDR3aa: CSAPTGGRSGYTF
CDR3nt: TGCAGTGCACCGACAGGGGGCAGGAGTGGCTACACCTTC

d_gene: TRBD2
abundance: few
j_gene: TRBJ2-3
v_gene: TRBV7-2
CDR3aa: CASSLGAGVTQYF
CDR3nt: TGTGCCAGCAGCTTAGGGGCGGGAGTTACGCAGTATTTT

d_gene: -
abundance: -
j_gene: TRBJ2-1
v_gene: TRBV25-1
CDR3aa: CASSDVPGPPYNEQFF
CDR3nt: TGTGCCAGCAGTGACGTCCCGGGACCCCCCTACAATGAGCAGTTCTTC

d_gene: -
abundance: many
j_gene: TRBJ2-3
v_gene: TRBV29-1
CDR3aa: CSVAAGDTQYF
CDR3nt: TGCAGCGTTGCGGCAGGCGATACGCAGTATTTT

d_gene: -
abundance: -
j_gene: TRBJ2-1
v_gene: TRBV10-1
CDR3aa: CASSDSRGYEQFF
CDR3nt: TGCGCCAGCAGTGACTCCAGAGGGTATGAGCAGTTCTTC

d_gene: TRBD1
abundance: -
j_gene: TRBJ2-6
v_gene: TRBV27
CDR3aa: CASSPATGNNSPSGANVLTF
CDR3nt: TGTGCCAGCAGTCCAGCGACAGGGAATAATTCCCCTTCTGGGGCCAACGTCCTGACTTTC

d_gene: -
abundance: -
j_gene: TRBJ2-1
v_gene: TRBV12-3/TRBV12-4
CDR3aa: CASSLLGTQLGQFF
CDR3nt: TGTGCCAGCAGTTTGTTGGGGACCCAATTGGGGCAGTTCTTC

d_gene: -
abundance: -
j_gene: TRBJ1-2
v_gene: TRBV25-1
CDR3aa: CASSESRGPYGYTF
CDR3nt: TGTGCCAGCAGTGAATCTCGGGGACCCTATGGCTACACCTTC

d_gene: -
abundance: -
j_gene: TRBJ2-7
v_gene: TRBV4-2
CDR3aa: CASSPLRDVAYEQYF
CDR3nt: TGTGCCAGCAGCCCCCTCCGGGACGTCGCCTACGAGCAGTACTTC

d_gene: TRBD2
abundance: -
j_gene: TRBJ2-3
v_gene: TRBV4-2
CDR3aa: CASGTHLVRESPDTQYF
CDR3nt: TGTGCCAGCGGAACCCATCTCGTGCGGGAGTCCCCAGATACGCAGTATTTT

d_gene: -
abundance: few
j_gene: TRBJ2-7
v_gene: TRBV7-2
CDR3aa: CASSLAFAAYEQYF
CDR3nt: TGTGCCAGCAGCTTAGCGTTCGCAGCCTACGAGCAGTACTTC

d_gene: -
abundance: few
j_gene: TRBJ2-7
v_gene: TRBV20-1
CDR3aa: CSVGLVTSSYEQYF
CDR3nt: TGCAGTGTCGGTCTCGTTACGAGCTCCTACGAGCAGTACTTC

d_gene: -
abundance: few
j_gene: TRBJ1-5
v_gene: TRBV29-1
CDR3aa: CSPHSGRSNQPQHF
CDR3nt: TGCAGCCCACATTCAGGGAGGAGCAATCAGCCCCAGCATTTT

d_gene: TRBD2
abundance: many
j_gene: TRBJ2-7
v_gene: TRBV10-3
CDR3aa: CAISGGLAGGEQYF
CDR3nt: TGTGCCATCAGTGGAGGACTAGCCGGAGGGGAGCAGTACTTC

d_gene: -
abundance: few
j_gene: TRBJ2-1
v_gene: TRBV5-4
CDR3aa: CASSLAHNNEQFF
CDR3nt: TGTGCCAGCAGCTTGGCCCACAACAATGAGCAGTTCTTC

d_gene: -
abundance: few
j_gene: TRBJ1-6
v_gene: TRBV20-1
CDR3aa: CSARDLGKRLGSPLHF
CDR3nt: TGCAGTGCTAGAGATCTAGGGAAGAGATTAGGTTCACCCCTCCACTTT

d_gene: -
abundance: -
j_gene: TRBJ1-6
v_gene: TRBV20-1
CDR3aa: CSADPGHLNSPLHF
CDR3nt: TGCAGTGCTGATCCGGGACATCTTAATTCACCCCTCCACTTT

d_gene: TRBD1
abundance: few
j_gene: TRBJ1-2
v_gene: TRBV7-2
CDR3aa: CASSLETGGSYGYTF
CDR3nt: TGTGCCAGCAGCTTGGAAACAGGGGGTAGCTATGGCTACACCTTC

d_gene: -
abundance: many
j_gene: TRBJ2-7
v_gene: TRBV4-1
CDR3aa: CASSQDPITYEQYF
CDR3nt: TGCGCCAGCAGCCAAGATCCGATTACCTACGAGCAGTACTTC

d_gene: -
abundance: few
j_gene: TRBJ2-3
v_gene: TRBV24-1
CDR3aa: CATSQTGEGTDTQYF
CDR3nt: TGTGCCACTTCACAGACAGGGGAGGGGACAGATACGCAGTATTTT

d_gene: TRBD1
abundance: -
j_gene: TRBJ1-1
v_gene: TRBV19
CDR3aa: CASSIDRVMNTEAFF
CDR3nt: TGTGCCAGTAGTATCGACAGGGTGATGAACACTGAAGCTTTCTTT

d_gene: -
abundance: -
j_gene: TRBJ1-1
v_gene: TRBV20-1
CDR3aa: CSARARAGNTEAFF
CDR3nt: TGCAGTGCTAGGGCACGAGCGGGGAACACTGAAGCTTTCTTT

d_gene: TRBD1
abundance: once
j_gene: TRBJ1-4
v_gene: TRBV9
CDR3aa: CASSTQGASNEKLFF
CDR3nt: TGTGCCAGCAGCACTCAGGGGGCCAGTAATGAAAAACTGTTTTTT

d_gene: TRBD1
abundance: few
j_gene: TRBJ2-5
v_gene: TRBV4-1
CDR3aa: CASSQEDRAETQYF
CDR3nt: TGCGCCAGCAGCCAAGAGGACAGGGCGGAGACCCAGTACTTC